These T cell receptor beta chains were read from a single sample in a study of molecular identifiers for immune sequencing clone quantification. From the PCR reads, TCRdb called clonotypes with MiXCR, one entry per CDR3 protein. The table has some 320,000 distinct CDR3 sequences, over 20% seen once. The specimen sequenced was naive CD8+ T cells from blood, with Jurkat cell RNA spiked in. All receptors come from a human donor in good health. Some libraries in this study had Jurkat cell RNA spiked in. Both conserved end residues are part of each CDR3. The D gene is left open where the match is weak. A clone size is listed for some rows: how often the clone was seen (once, few, many), or a class if it is expanded.

v_gene: TRBV27
d_gene: NA
len: 15
j_gene: TRBJ2-3
abundance: many
CDR3nt: TGTGCCACCTCAGGTCGCCCGCTAAGCACAGATACGCAGTATTTT
CDR3aa: CATSGRPLSTDTQYF

v_gene: TRBV27
d_gene: TRBD2
len: 15
j_gene: TRBJ2-1
abundance: NA
CDR3nt: TGTGCCGGCAGCCCCGGGACTAGCGCCAACAATGAGCAGTTCTTC
CDR3aa: CAGSPGTSANNEQFF

v_gene: TRBV3-1
d_gene: TRBD2
len: 15
j_gene: TRBJ2-7
abundance: few
CDR3nt: TGTGCCAGCAGCCCAGCGGGGGGGGGACCCTACGAGCAGTACTTC
CDR3aa: CASSPAGGGPYEQYF

v_gene: TRBV7-9
d_gene: TRBD1
len: 14
j_gene: TRBJ1-2
abundance: NA
CDR3nt: TGTGCCAGCAGCTTAGTGGTGGACAGGGACGGCTACACCTTC
CDR3aa: CASSLVVDRDGYTF

v_gene: TRBV6-2/TRBV6-3
d_gene: NA
len: 15
j_gene: TRBJ2-7
abundance: many
CDR3nt: TGTGCCAGCAGTACCCCCAAGAGGGCGCGGTACGAGCAGTACTTC
CDR3aa: CASSTPKRARYEQYF

v_gene: TRBV5-1
d_gene: TRBD1
len: 13
j_gene: TRBJ2-7
abundance: many
CDR3nt: TGCGCCAGCAGCTTCGGACAGGGACTCGAGCAGTACTTC
CDR3aa: CASSFGQGLEQYF

v_gene: TRBV28
d_gene: NA
len: 14
j_gene: TRBJ1-1
abundance: many
CDR3nt: TGTGCCAGCAGTCAAACGTACAGGGACACTGAAGCTTTCTTT
CDR3aa: CASSQTYRDTEAFF

v_gene: TRBV30
d_gene: TRBD2
len: 19
j_gene: TRBJ2-1
abundance: NA
CDR3nt: TGTGCCTGGAGTGGTAGCGGGAGTAGGGGTTTTAGCCTATACAATGAGCAGTTCTTC
CDR3aa: CAWSGSGSRGFSLYNEQFF

v_gene: TRBV27
d_gene: TRBD1
len: 15
j_gene: TRBJ2-7
abundance: many
CDR3nt: TGTGCCAGCAGTACGAGGGACAGTAAAGCCTACGAGCAGTACTTC
CDR3aa: CASSTRDSKAYEQYF

v_gene: TRBV27
d_gene: NA
len: 17
j_gene: TRBJ1-1
abundance: many
CDR3nt: TGTGCCAGCAGTTTACTCTCGGACACCAGAAGAGAGAATGAAGCTTTCTTT
CDR3aa: CASSLLSDTRRENEAFF